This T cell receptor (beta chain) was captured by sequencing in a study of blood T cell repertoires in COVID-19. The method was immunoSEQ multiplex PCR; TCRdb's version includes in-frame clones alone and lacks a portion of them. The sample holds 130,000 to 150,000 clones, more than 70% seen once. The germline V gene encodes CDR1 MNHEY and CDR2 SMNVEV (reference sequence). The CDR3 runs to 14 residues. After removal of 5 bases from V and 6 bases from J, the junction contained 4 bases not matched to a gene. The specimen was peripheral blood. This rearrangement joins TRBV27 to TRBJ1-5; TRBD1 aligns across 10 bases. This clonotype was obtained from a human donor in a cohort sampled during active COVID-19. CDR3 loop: CASSLRTGGQPQHF. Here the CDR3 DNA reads TGTGCCAGCAGTCTCCGGACAGGGGGTCAGCCCCAGCATTTT.